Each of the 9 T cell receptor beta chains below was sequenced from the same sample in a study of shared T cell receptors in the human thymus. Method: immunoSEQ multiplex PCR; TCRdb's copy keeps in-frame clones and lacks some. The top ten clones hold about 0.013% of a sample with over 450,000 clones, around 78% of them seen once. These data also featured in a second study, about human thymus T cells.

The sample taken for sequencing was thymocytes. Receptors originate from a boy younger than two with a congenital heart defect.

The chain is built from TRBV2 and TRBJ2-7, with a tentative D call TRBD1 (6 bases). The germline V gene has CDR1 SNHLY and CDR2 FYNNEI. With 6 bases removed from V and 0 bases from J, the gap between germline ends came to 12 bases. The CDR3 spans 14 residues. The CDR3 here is CASRRGFSSYEQYF. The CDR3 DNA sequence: TGTGCCAGCAGGAGGGGGTTTAGCTCCTACGAGCAGTACTTC.

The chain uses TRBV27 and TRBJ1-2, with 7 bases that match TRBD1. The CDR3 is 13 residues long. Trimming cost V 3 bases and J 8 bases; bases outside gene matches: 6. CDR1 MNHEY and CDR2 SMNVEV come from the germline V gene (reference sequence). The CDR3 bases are TGTGCCAGCAGTTTCTCGACAGGGAGCGGCTACACCTTC. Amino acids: CASSFSTGSGYTF.

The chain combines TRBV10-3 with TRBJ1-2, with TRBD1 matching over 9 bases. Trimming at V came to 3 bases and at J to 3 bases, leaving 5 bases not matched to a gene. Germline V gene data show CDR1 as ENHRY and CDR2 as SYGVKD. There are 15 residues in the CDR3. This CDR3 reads CAISDKRDRDYGYTF. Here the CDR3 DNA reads TGTGCCATCAGTGATAAAAGGGACAGGGACTATGGCTACACCTTC.

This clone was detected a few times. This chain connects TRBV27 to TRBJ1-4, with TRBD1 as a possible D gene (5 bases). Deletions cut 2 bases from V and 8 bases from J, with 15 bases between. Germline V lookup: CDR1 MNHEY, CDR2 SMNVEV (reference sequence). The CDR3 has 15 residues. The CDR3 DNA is TGTGCCAGCAGTTTACAGCCAGGGCCCGGGGAAAAACTGTTTTTT. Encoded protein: CASSLQPGPGEKLFF.

The CDR3 DNA is TGTGCCAGCAGTTTCTCTAAGGAGGGTGGGACCTACGAGCAGTACTTC. Amino acids: CASSFSKEGGTYEQYF. The rearrangement uses TRBV27 and TRBJ2-7; tentative D call: TRBD2 (6 bases). The CDR3 sequence is 16 residues long. V lost 3 bases to trimming and J lost 2 bases, with 17 bases between them. CDR1 and CDR2 from the germline V gene are MNHEY and SMNVEV (reference sequence).

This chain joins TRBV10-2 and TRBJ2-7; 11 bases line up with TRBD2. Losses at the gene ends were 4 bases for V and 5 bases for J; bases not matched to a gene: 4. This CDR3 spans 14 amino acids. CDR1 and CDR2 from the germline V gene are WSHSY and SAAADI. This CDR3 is CASSVTSGNDEQYF. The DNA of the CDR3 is TGCGCCAGCAGTGTGACTAGCGGGAACGACGAGCAGTACTTC.

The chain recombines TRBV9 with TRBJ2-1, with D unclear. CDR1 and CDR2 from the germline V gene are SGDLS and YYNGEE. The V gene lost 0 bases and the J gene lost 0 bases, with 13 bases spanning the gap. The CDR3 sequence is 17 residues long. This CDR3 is CASSVGRPLSSYNEQFF. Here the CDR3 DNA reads TGTGCCAGCAGCGTAGGCAGGCCTTTGAGCTCCTACAATGAGCAGTTCTTC.

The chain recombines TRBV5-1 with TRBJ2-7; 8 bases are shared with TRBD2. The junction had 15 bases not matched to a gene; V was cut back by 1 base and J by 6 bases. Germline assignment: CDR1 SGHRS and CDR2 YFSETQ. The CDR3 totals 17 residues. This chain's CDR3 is CASSLLAGLGLSGEQYF. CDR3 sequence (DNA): TGCGCCAGCAGCTTGTTAGCGGGATTGGGGCTCTCCGGCGAGCAGTACTTC.

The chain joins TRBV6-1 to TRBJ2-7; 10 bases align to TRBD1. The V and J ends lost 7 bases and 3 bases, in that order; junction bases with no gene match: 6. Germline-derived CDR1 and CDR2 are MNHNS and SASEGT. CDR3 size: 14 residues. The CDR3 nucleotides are TGTGCCAGCAATAGGGGGACAGGGGTCTACGAGCAGTACTTC. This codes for CASNRGTGVYEQYF.